These 2 T cell receptor beta chains were all obtained from the same sample, sequenced in a study of cytomegalovirus exposure and HLA in healthy donors. Both 60 Vbeta primers and 13 Jbeta primers went into the PCR. Produced via immunoSEQ multiplex PCR; TCRdb's table is partial and in-frame only. The sample contains about 180,000 clones, 70% to 85% of which appear only once. The specimen sequenced was PBMCs. The receptors were sampled from a girl between 2 and 10 years old in good health and CMV-seropositive.

The genes are TRBV5-1 and TRBJ2-1; 10 bases fit TRBD2. V lost 3 bases and J lost 0; bases outside the gene matches: 6. This CDR3 is 17 amino acids long. Per the germline V gene, CDR1 is SGHRS and CDR2 is YFSETQ. The CDR3 here is CASSYGLAEISYNEQFF. The CDR3 nucleotides read TGCGCCAGCAGCTACGGACTAGCGGAGATCTCCTACAATGAGCAGTTCTTC.

This rearrangement joins TRBV10-3 to TRBJ2-2, with D maybe TRBD2 (6 bases). Deletions cut 3 bases from V and 5 bases from J, with 25 bases between. Germline V lookup: CDR1 ENHRY, CDR2 SYGVKD. The CDR3 runs to 19 residues. In DNA, the CDR3 is TGTGCCATCAGTGAAGCCGGTAGTGAGGCGGGAAGTGTAACCGGGGAGCTGTTTTTT. Translated, it gives CAISEAGSEAGSVTGELFF.